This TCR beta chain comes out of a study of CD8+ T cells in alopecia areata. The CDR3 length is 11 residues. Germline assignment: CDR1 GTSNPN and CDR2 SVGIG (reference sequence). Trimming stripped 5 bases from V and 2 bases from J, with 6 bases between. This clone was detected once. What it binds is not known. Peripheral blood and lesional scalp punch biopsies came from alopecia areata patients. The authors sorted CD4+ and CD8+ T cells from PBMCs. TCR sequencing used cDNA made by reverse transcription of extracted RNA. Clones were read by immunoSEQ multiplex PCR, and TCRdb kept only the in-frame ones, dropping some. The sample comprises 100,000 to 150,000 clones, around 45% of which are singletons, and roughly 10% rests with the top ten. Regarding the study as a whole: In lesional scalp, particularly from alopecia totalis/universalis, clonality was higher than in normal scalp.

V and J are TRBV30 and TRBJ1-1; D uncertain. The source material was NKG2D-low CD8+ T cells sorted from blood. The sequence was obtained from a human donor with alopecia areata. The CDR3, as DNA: TGTGCCTGGGCCGGTAACACTGAAGCTTTCTTT. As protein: CAWAGNTEAFF.